This entry concerns a single TCR beta chain. This specimen comes from a study of identical twins. There are 12 residues in the CDR3. V lost 0 bases to trimming and J lost 2 bases, with 2 bases between them. Germline lookup yields CDR1 WSHSY and CDR2 SAAADI. MiXCR was run by TCRdb on the 5' RACE reads, yielding one entry per CDR3 protein. This repertoire shows about 290,000 distinct CDR3 sequences, 8% to 9.5% found once; its top ten account for 6% to 8.5%. In addition, the sample was reused for a study of yellow fever vaccine responses in identical twins.

Sequenced material: CD8+ T cells sorted from blood. This receptor was identified in a woman between 18 and 29 years old in good health. The V and J genes are TRBV10-2 and TRBJ2-7; no clear D gene. The DNA for the CDR3 is TGCGCCAGCAGTGAGTCGGCCTACGAGCAGTACTTC. Translating gives CASSESAYEQYF.